The 11 T cell receptor beta chains listed next were all sequenced from one sample in a study of Tregs in tolerant kidney transplant recipients. Their antigen targets remain unknown. TCRdb's table, derived via immunoSEQ multiplex PCR, lists solely in-frame clones and lacks some. The sample contains roughly 10,000 clones, around nine tenths of which appear only once. The sample was Tregs from blood cultured with allogeneic cells, taken before the transplant. All receptors come from a human patient who received a combined kidney and bone marrow transplant.

The chain carries TRBV11-2 and TRBJ2-7, with D possibly TRBD2 on 6 matching bases. CDR3 length: 13 amino acids. V dropped 3 bases and J dropped 0 bases, with 6 bases sitting between them. Germline V gene lookup returns CDR1 SGHAT and CDR2 FQNNGV. The CDR3 sequence is CASSFGGSYEQYF. The CDR3 nucleotides are TGTGCCAGCAGCTTCGGGGGCTCCTACGAGCAGTACTTC.

The chain recombines TRBV5-1 with TRBJ2-3; D possibly corresponds to TRBD2 (6 bases). The V gene's germline CDR1 is SGHRS and CDR2 YFSETQ. The CDR3 covers 15 residues. The V end was cut by 4 bases, the J end by 0 bases, with 12 bases between. CDR3: CASSADGTSTDTQYF. The CDR3 DNA is TGCGCCAGCAGCGCGGACGGGACTAGCACAGATACGCAGTATTTT.

CDR3 sequence (DNA): TGTGCCAGCAGCGACCGAGGGCCCGGGGAGCTGTTTTTT. The encoded protein is CASSDRGPGELFF. The V call is TRBV11-3, the J call TRBJ2-2; possibly TRBD2 for D (5 bases). This CDR3 region has 13 residues. Germline CDR1 SGHNT, CDR2 YENEEA. The germline V and J ends were trimmed by 5 bases and 6 bases, with 10 bases remaining between them.

The chain combines TRBV5-1 with TRBJ1-6; the D gene is possibly TRBD1 (5 bases). Trimming removed 4 bases from V and 3 bases from J, with 11 bases in between. The CDR3 has 15 residues. Germline V gives CDR1 SGHRS, CDR2 YFSETQ. CDR3 loop: CASSAQAIYNSPLHF. In DNA, the CDR3 is TGCGCCAGCAGCGCACAGGCGATCTATAATTCACCCCTCCACTTT.

The chain uses TRBV6-6 and TRBJ2-7, with D perhaps TRBD1 (6 bases). Trimming removed 5 bases from V and 4 bases from J, with 9 bases in between. This CDR3 comprises 12 residues. The V gene's germline CDR1 is MNHNY and CDR2 SVGAGI (reference sequence). CDR3 in amino acids: CASSKQGYEQYF. CDR3 sequence (DNA): TGTGCCAGCAGTAAACAGGGTTACGAGCAGTACTTC.

The chain's CDR3 is CASSSGTSVYEQYF. Written as DNA, the CDR3 is TGTGCCAGCAGCTCCGGGACTAGCGTCTACGAGCAGTACTTC. The chain uses TRBV7-8 and TRBJ2-7; 10 bases line up with TRBD2. The germline V gene has CDR1 SGHVS and CDR2 FQNEAQ. The CDR3 is 14 residues long. V gave up 4 bases and J gave up 3 bases; unmatched junction bases: 3.

The V and J genes are TRBV6-5 and TRBJ1-3; D gene uncertain. V lost 3 bases, J lost 9 bases, and 15 bases lay in between. Germline V gives CDR1 MNHEY, CDR2 SVGAGI. This CDR3 region has 14 residues. CDR3 DNA sequence: TGTGCCAGCAGTTATACGTCTGAGAGGAGCACCATATATTTT. Its translation: CASSYTSERSTIYF.

This chain connects TRBV19 to TRBJ2-7; D gene uncertain. The CDR3 covers 11 residues. Trimming removed 9 bases from V and 4 bases from J, with 10 bases in between. Germline V gene data show CDR1 as LNHDA and CDR2 as SQIVND (reference sequence). The CDR3 sequence is CASINIYEQYF. As DNA, the CDR3 is TGTGCCAGCATAAATATTTACGAGCAGTACTTC. The variable domain in full, completed from reference TRBV19 and TRBJ2-7, reads DGGITQSPKYLFRKEGQNVTLSCEQNLNHDAMYWYRQDPGQGLRLIYYSQIVNDFQKGDIAEGYSVSREKKESFPLTVTSAQKNPTAFYLCASINIYEQYFGPGTRLTVT.

V usage is TRBV2 and J usage is TRBJ2-5; D unclear. V was clipped by 0 bases and J by 3 bases, with 5 bases between them. The germline CDR1 and CDR2 sequences are SNHLY and FYNNEI. This CDR3 is built from 13 residues. The CDR3: CASSEALEETQYF. The CDR3 region has the DNA TGTGCCAGCAGTGAAGCGCTAGAAGAGACCCAGTACTTC. The full variable domain, rest sourced from reference TRBV2 and TRBJ2-5, is EPEVTQTPSHQVTQMGQEVILRCVPISNHLYFYWYRQILGQKVEFLVSFYNNEISEKSEIFDDQFSVERPDGSNFTLKIRSTKLEDSAMYFCASSEALEETQYFGPGTRLLVL.

V gene TRBV6-5 combines with J gene TRBJ1-4, with D hard to call. CDR1 and CDR2 (germline): MNHEY, SVGAGI. V was pared by 6 bases and J by 4 bases, with 12 bases between. The CDR3 contains 14 residues. CDR3 nucleotide sequence: TGTGCCAGCAGGGTCAGGTTTGATAATGAAAAACTGTTTTTT. Its translation is CASRVRFDNEKLFF.

The chain couples TRBV2 to TRBJ2-7; 7 nucleotides line up with TRBD1. The CDR3 consists of 13 residues. J gave up 3 bases and V 6 bases, and 5 bases lay outside the gene matches. Per germline, CDR1 SNHLY and CDR2 FYNNEI. CDR3 DNA: TGTGCCAGCAGGGACAGGAGCCTCTACGAGCAGTACTTC. This codes for CASRDRSLYEQYF.